Following are 20 T cell receptor beta chains from one sample sequenced in a study of blood T cell repertoires in COVID-19. Method: immunoSEQ multiplex PCR; TCRdb's copy keeps in-frame clones and lacks some. The table lists about 150,000 clones, 70% to 80% of them singletons, with 10% to 11% in the top ten. The sample comprised peripheral blood. These receptors originate from a man in his sixties who had recovered from COVID-19.

The V call is TRBV28, the J call TRBJ2-1; TRBD1 aligns across 8 bases. The CDR3 runs to 11 residues. J was trimmed by 10 bases and V by 5 bases; bases with no gene match: 1. Germline CDR1 reads MDHEN; CDR2 reads SYDVKM. The CDR3 reads CASSRDREQFF. CDR3 nucleotides: TGTGCCAGCAGTCGGGACAGGGAGCAGTTCTTC.

This chain joins TRBV7-8 and TRBJ2-7, with TRBD2 identical over 7 bases. The germline CDR1 and CDR2 sequences are SGHVS and FQNEAQ. The ends lost 3 bases at V and 2 bases at J; junction bases unmatched: 1. This CDR3 comprises 13 residues. In DNA, the CDR3 is TGTGCCAGCAGCTTGGGAGGGCCCTACGAGCAGTACTTC. This sequence encodes CASSLGGPYEQYF.

Only one count was recorded for this clone. In DNA form, the CDR3 reads TGTGCCAGCAGTACCTTAGCGGCCTACGAGCAGTACTTC. Translation: CASSTLAAYEQYF. The chain carries TRBV2 and TRBJ2-7, with a weak D call TRBD2 (6 bases). Germline CDR1 reads SNHLY; CDR2 reads FYNNEI. V lost 5 bases and J 2 bases, leaving 10 bases between the germline ends. The CDR3 sequence is 13 residues long.

The rearrangement links TRBV13 to TRBJ2-7, with 11 bases that match TRBD1. CDR1 is PRHDT, CDR2 FYEKMQ, per germline (reference sequence). The CDR3 runs 15 residues. V shed 5 bases, J shed 0 bases, and the junction held 3 bases outside the gene matches. The CDR3 reads CASSPGQGVSYEQYF. CDR3 in DNA: TGTGCCAGCAGCCCGGGACAGGGGGTCTCCTACGAGCAGTACTTC.

The J gene is TRBJ2-5, the V gene TRBV19; the D is unclear. V lost 5 bases and J 1 base, leaving 11 bases between the germline ends. Germline CDR1 LNHDA, CDR2 SQIVND (reference sequence). CDR3 size: 14 residues. The CDR3 nucleotides are TGTGCCAGTAGTGCCCAGGTCAGCCAAGAGACCCAGTACTTC. Translating it yields CASSAQVSQETQYF.

This clone was observed a single time. The chain combines TRBV19 with TRBJ1-1; TRBD1 aligns across 8 bases. V gave up 3 bases and J gave up 1 base; unmatched junction bases: 7. Per the germline V gene, CDR1 is LNHDA and CDR2 is SQIVND (reference sequence). This CDR3 comprises 16 residues. CDR3 sequence reads: CASSILQGEWNTEAFF. For the CDR3, the DNA is TGTGCCAGTAGTATCTTACAGGGGGAGTGGAACACTGAAGCTTTCTTT. Full variable domain (remainder filled in from reference TRBV19 and TRBJ1-1): DGGITQSPKYLFRKEGQNVTLSCEQNLNHDAMYWYRQDPGQGLRLIYYSQIVNDFQKGDIAEGYSVSREKKESFPLTVTSAQKNPTAFYLCASSILQGEWNTEAFFGQGTRLTVV.

The chain employs TRBV6-2 or TRBV6-3 and TRBJ2-7; D is perhaps TRBD1 (6 bases). Germline CDR1 and CDR2: MNHEY and SVGEGT. V dropped 2 bases and J dropped 2 bases, with 13 bases sitting between them. The CDR3 loop spans 15 amino acids. For the CDR3, the DNA is TGTGCCAGCAGTTACCTGACAGGTCAAACCTACGAGCAGTACTTC. Its translation: CASSYLTGQTYEQYF.

This clone is a singleton in its sample. The rearrangement links TRBV11-3 to TRBJ2-3; D call uncertain. The CDR3 has 16 residues. Deletions cut 4 bases from V and 0 bases from J, with 14 bases between. Germline CDR1 is SGHNT and CDR2 is YENEEA. The DNA of the CDR3 is TGTGCCAGCAGCTACTTCTCGTCAACTAGCACAGATACGCAGTATTTT. Its protein product is CASSYFSSTSTDTQYF.

The chain is built from TRBV2 and TRBJ1-6, with D possibly matching TRBD1 (5 bases). CDR3 length: 15 amino acids. Trimming took off 8 bases at V and 7 bases at J, with 18 bases between the two ends. Germline CDR1 is SNHLY and CDR2 is FYNNEI. CDR3 region: CASGGRQNRNSPLHF. The CDR3 coding sequence is TGTGCCAGCGGGGGGAGGCAGAACAGAAATTCACCCCTCCACTTT.

With respect to this clone: Other DNA sequences from this sample encode an identical CDR3 as well. The chain has TRBV7-2 and TRBJ2-7, with 9 positions matching TRBD1. V was pared by 1 base and J by 2 bases, with 3 bases of the junction left unmatched. CDR1 is SGHTA and CDR2 is FQGNSA in the germline V gene. This CDR3 comprises 15 residues. CDR3: CASSLGTGVTYEQYF. The DNA of the CDR3 is TGTGCCAGCAGCTTAGGGACAGGGGTTACCTACGAGCAGTACTTC.

About this clone: At the DNA level, this CDR3 is encoded by other sequences in the same sample as well. The V gene is TRBV19, the J gene TRBJ2-2, with 7 bases lining up with TRBD1. The CDR3 is 15 amino acids. V was clipped by 5 bases and J by 0 bases; unmatched bases: 3. CDR1 is LNHDA, CDR2 SQIVND, per germline (reference sequence). The DNA for the CDR3 is TGTGCCAGTAGTCCCGGGACAGCGAACACCGGGGAGCTGTTTTTT. It translates to CASSPGTANTGELFF.

The chain is built from TRBV3-1 (or the pseudogene TRBV3-2) and TRBJ2-2, with 9 bases lining up with TRBD1. The length of the CDR3 is 14 residues. CDR1 and CDR2 (germline): LGHDT, YNNKEL (reference sequence). V lost 10 bases, J lost 4 bases, and 7 bases stayed unmatched. CDR3 DNA: TGTGCCACCCTGGGACAGGGTGGCACCGGGGAGCTGTTTTTT. Its protein product is CATLGQGGTGELFF.

V is TRBV7-8 and J is TRBJ1-2, with 7 bases that match TRBD1. The CDR3 sequence is 15 residues long. Germline V gene data show CDR1 as SGHVS and CDR2 as FQNEAQ. The V and J ends lost 4 bases and 5 bases, in that order; junction bases with no gene match: 10. CDR3: CASSSQGQSRYGYTF. The CDR3 DNA is TGTGCCAGCAGCTCCCAGGGACAGTCCCGGTATGGCTACACCTTC.

This chain joins TRBV4-2 and TRBJ2-7; the D is unclear. Per germline, CDR1 LGHNA and CDR2 YNFKEQ. V lost 1 base and J 2 bases, leaving 6 bases between the germline ends. The CDR3 spans 13 residues. The CDR3 is CASSQAAAYEQYF. CDR3 DNA sequence: TGTGCCAGCAGCCAAGCCGCAGCCTACGAGCAGTACTTC.

V and J are TRBV2 and TRBJ2-1; D is perhaps TRBD2 (5 bases). Germline V gene data show CDR1 as SNHLY and CDR2 as FYNNEI. V was pared by 2 bases and J by 3 bases, with 11 bases between. The CDR3 has 15 residues. The CDR3 nucleotides read TGTGCCAGCAGTGAAAGGCTAGCTGGCTACAATGAGCAGTTCTTC. It translates to CASSERLAGYNEQFF.

This clone was recorded once. The genes are TRBV19 and TRBJ1-4; no definite D call. The V gene lost 11 bases and the J gene lost 4 bases, with 14 bases spanning the gap. This CDR3 has 13 amino acids. Germline V lookup: CDR1 LNHDA, CDR2 SQIVND (reference sequence). CDR3 bases: TGTGCCTGCCATACAAGGAGTAATGAAAAACTGTTTTTT. Its translation: CACHTRSNEKLFF.

V gene TRBV2 combines with J gene TRBJ1-2; D uncertain. The CDR3 contains 13 residues. CDR1 and CDR2 from the germline V gene are SNHLY and FYNNEI. V was pared by 3 bases and J by 4 bases, with 9 bases between. This chain's CDR3 is CASSERGLYGYTF. DNA of the CDR3: TGTGCCAGCAGTGAGCGGGGTCTCTATGGCTACACCTTC.

This clone appeared a single time. As DNA, the CDR3 is TGCGCCAGCAGAAGAACGCCTGCGTACCAAGAGACCCAGTACTTC. It is translated as CASRRTPAYQETQYF. V and J are TRBV5-1 and TRBJ2-5; D call uncertain. The CDR3 is made up of 15 amino acids. Trimming removed 5 bases at V and 0 bases at J, with 14 bases between. In germline, CDR1 is SGHRS, CDR2 YFSETQ.

The V and J genes are TRBV3-1 (or the pseudogene TRBV3-2) and TRBJ2-5; 9 bases fit TRBD1. The CDR3 is 14 amino acids. The V gene's germline CDR1 is LGHDT and CDR2 YNNKEL (reference sequence). Losses at the gene ends were 5 bases for V and 5 bases for J; bases not matched to a gene: 6. The DNA for the CDR3 is TGTGCCAGCAGCGGGACAGGGCGCAGGGAGACCCAGTACTTC. This codes for CASSGTGRRETQYF.

The V gene is TRBV9, the J gene TRBJ2-1; TRBD2 is a possible D gene (6 bases). The CDR3 length is 16 residues. Germline V gene data show CDR1 as SGDLS and CDR2 as YYNGEE. The V end lost 2 bases, the J end lost 5 bases, and 17 bases lay between the germline ends. CDR3 sequence: CASSVTRRGANNEQFF. In nucleotides, the CDR3 is TGTGCCAGCAGCGTGACACGGAGGGGAGCAAACAATGAGCAGTTCTTC.